This entry features one T cell receptor (beta chain) sequence. Its antigen is not identified. CDR3 length: 14 residues. Germline lookup yields CDR1 SGHRS and CDR2 YFSETQ. Trimming cost V 4 bases and J 6 bases; bases outside gene matches: 7. This sample was included in a study of T cells in localized non-small cell lung cancer. General study points: Turning up in adjacent lung were a median approximately 60 of the top 100 tumor clones. Greater T cell density in blood accompanied longer overall survival. There was higher T cell clonality in uninvolved adjacent lung than in tumor, and it was highest there. Without multi-region sequencing, intratumor heterogeneity could not be excluded.

The assay was immunoSEQ multiplex PCR, and TCRdb's table has in-frame clones only and misses some. The data show about 37,000 clones, approximately 89% seen once. Source: peripheral blood mononuclear cells, taken before any cancer treatment. The sequence came from a female donor older than 55 with stage II lung adenocarcinoma. This chain links TRBV5-1 with TRBJ2-7, with 10 bases identical to TRBD1. CDR3 loop: CASSDGQGVGEQYF. The CDR3 DNA sequence: TGCGCCAGCAGCGACGGACAGGGGGTCGGCGAGCAGTACTTC.